This TCR beta chain originates from a study of blood T cell repertoires in COVID-19. About the study: Researchers got acute and convalescent COVID-19 samples from the United States, Italy and Spain.

In the authors' methods: Amplified reference gene primers provided the basis for estimating nucleated cell counts. Only in-frame clones appear in the TCRdb table, and some are missing; sequencing was by immunoSEQ multiplex PCR. V and J calls and clone size come straight from that table; D and trimming were deduced from the DNA. The sample shows more than 300,000 clones, around 89% of them seen only once. The germline V gene has CDR1 LNHDA and CDR2 SQIVND (reference sequence). This CDR3 is 14 amino acids long. The junction had 5 bases not matched to a gene; V was cut back by 5 bases and J by 2 bases. Cohorts were determined from participant-reported clinical history. Two negative PCRs, clearance, or symptom resolution had been documented for recovered Cohort 3 donors.

This chain connects TRBV19 to TRBJ1-1; 7 bases map to TRBD1. This TCR was recovered from a woman aged 18-30 years who had recovered from COVID-19. Sequenced material: PBMCs or T cells enriched from blood (not recorded which). The CDR3 DNA follows: TGTGCCAGTAGTGTCGACAGGGTAAACACTGAAGCTTTCTTT. Its translation is CASSVDRVNTEAFF.